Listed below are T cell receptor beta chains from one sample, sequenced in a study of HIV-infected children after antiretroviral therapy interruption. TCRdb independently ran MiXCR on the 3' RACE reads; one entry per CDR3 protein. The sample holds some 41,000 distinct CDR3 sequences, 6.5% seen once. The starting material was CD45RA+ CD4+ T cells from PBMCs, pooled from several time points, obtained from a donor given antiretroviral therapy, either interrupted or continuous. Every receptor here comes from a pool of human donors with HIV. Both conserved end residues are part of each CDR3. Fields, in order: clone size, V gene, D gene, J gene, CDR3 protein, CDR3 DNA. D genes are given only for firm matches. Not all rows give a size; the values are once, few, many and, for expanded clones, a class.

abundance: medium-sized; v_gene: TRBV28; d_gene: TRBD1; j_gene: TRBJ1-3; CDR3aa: CASSLYRGNTLYF; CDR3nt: TGTGCTAGCAGTTTATACAGGGGAAATACGCTCTATTTT
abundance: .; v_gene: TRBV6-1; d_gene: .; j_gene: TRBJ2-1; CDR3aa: CASGPTTEQFF; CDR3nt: TGTGCCAGCGGTCCTACAACTGAGCAGTTCTTC
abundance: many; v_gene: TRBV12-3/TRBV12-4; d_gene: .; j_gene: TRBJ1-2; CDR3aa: CASSFVAGGYTF; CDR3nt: TGTGCCAGCAGTTTTGTCGCAGGAGGCTACACCTTC
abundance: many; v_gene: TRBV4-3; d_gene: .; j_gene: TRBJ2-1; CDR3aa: CASSPSWGLVLYNEQFF; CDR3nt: TGCGCCAGCAGCCCAAGTTGGGGTTTAGTTCTGTACAATGAGCAGTTCTTC
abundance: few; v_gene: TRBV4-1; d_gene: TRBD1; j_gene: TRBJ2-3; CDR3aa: CASSQQIGTGADTQYF; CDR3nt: TGCGCCAGCAGCCAACAAATCGGGACAGGGGCAGATACGCAGTATTTT
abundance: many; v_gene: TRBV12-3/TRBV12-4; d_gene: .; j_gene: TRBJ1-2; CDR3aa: CASRTGTYYGYTF; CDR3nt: TGTGCCAGCAGGACCGGGACATATTACGGCTACACCTTC
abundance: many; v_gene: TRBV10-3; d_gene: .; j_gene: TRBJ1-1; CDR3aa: CAISESFRVGTEAFF; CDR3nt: TGTGCCATCAGTGAGTCGTTTAGGGTCGGCACTGAAGCTTTCTTT
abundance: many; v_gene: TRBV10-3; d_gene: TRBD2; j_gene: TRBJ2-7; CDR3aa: CAISGPRTSGANSYEQYF; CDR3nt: TGTGCCATCAGTGGGCCCCGGACTAGCGGGGCAAACTCCTACGAGCAGTACTTC
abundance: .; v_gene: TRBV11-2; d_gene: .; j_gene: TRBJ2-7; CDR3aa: CASSLEVATYEQYF; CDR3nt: TGTGCCAGCAGCTTAGAGGTAGCAACCTACGAGCAGTACTTC
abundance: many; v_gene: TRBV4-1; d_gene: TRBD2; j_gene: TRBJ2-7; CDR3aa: CASSRFQREWSYEQYF; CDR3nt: TGCGCCAGCAGCCGGTTTCAGCGGGAGTGGTCCTACGAGCAGTACTTC
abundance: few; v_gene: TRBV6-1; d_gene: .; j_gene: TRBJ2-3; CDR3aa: CASGEDSRTDTQYF; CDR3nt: TGTGCCAGCGGCGAGGACAGCCGCACAGATACGCAGTATTTT
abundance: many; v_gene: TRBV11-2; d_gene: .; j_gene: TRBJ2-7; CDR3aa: CASSSAGQPYEQYF; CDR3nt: TGTGCCAGCAGCAGCGCGGGACAACCCTACGAGCAGTACTTC
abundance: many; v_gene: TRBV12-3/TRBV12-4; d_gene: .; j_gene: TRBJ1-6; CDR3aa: CASSLFDSRNSPLHF; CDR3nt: TGTGCCAGCAGTTTATTCGACAGCCGGAATTCACCCCTCCACTTT
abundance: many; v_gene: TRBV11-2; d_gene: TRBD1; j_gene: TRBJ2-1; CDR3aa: CASSLGTSSGGYEQFF; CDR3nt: TGTGCCAGCAGCTTAGGAACTAGCTCAGGGGGCTATGAGCAGTTCTTC
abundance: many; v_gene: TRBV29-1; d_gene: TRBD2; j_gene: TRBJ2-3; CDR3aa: CSVGTPTSGSTDTQYF; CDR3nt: TGCAGCGTTGGGACCCCCACTAGCGGGAGCACAGATACGCAGTATTTT
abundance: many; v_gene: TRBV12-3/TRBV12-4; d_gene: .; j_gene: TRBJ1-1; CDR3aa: CASSSVGTEAFF; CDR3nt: TGTGCCAGCAGCTCCGTGGGCACTGAAGCTTTCTTT
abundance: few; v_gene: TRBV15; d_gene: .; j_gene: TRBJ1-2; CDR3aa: CATSRGDISPYGYTF; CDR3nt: TGTGCCACCAGCAGAGGGGACATCTCCCCCTATGGCTACACCTTC
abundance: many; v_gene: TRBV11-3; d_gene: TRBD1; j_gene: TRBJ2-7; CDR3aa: CASSLHRTGAANEQYF; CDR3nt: TGTGCCAGCAGCTTACACCGGACAGGGGCAGCTAATGAGCAGTACTTC
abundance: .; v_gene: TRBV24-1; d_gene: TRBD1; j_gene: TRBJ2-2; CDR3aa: CATGDRDWRTGELFF; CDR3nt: TGTGCCACCGGGGACAGGGATTGGAGGACCGGGGAGCTGTTTTTT
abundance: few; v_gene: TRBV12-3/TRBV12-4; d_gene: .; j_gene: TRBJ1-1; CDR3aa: CASSPRGLWNTEAFF; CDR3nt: TGTGCCAGCAGCCCCAGAGGGCTCTGGAACACTGAAGCTTTCTTT
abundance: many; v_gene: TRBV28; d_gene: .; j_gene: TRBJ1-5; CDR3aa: CASSLRYQPQHF; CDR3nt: TGTGCCAGCAGTCTCCGGTATCAGCCCCAGCATTTT
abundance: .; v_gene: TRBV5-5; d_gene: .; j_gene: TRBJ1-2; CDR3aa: CASSLAGNYGYTF; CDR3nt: TGTGCCAGCAGCTTGGCCGGTAACTATGGCTACACCTTC
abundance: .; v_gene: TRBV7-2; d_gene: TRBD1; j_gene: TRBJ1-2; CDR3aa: CASSPPGTGARYGYTF; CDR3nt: TGTGCCAGCAGCCCCCCTGGGACAGGGGCGCGTTATGGCTACACCTTC
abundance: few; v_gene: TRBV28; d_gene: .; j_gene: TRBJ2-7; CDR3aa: CASSASGYEQYF; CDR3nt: TGTGCCAGCAGTGCCTCTGGGTACGAGCAGTACTTC
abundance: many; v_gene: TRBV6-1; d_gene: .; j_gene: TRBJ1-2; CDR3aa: CASSEQGGYGYTF; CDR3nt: TGTGCCAGCAGTGAACAGGGAGGCTATGGCTACACCTTC
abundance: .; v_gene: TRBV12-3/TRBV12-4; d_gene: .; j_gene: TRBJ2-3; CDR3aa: CASSSPYSLDTQYF; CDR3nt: TGTGCCAGCAGTTCCCCTTACTCCTTGGATACGCAGTATTTT
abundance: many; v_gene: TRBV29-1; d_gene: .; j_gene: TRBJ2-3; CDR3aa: CSVAGRSTDTQYF; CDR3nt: TGCAGCGTTGCGGGTCGGTCCACAGATACGCAGTATTTT
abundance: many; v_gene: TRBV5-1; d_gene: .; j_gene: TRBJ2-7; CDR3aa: CASSSTYMGASEQYF; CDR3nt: TGCGCCAGCAGCTCCACATACATGGGGGCCAGCGAGCAGTACTTC
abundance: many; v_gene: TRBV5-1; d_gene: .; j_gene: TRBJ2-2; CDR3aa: CASSVRTSTTGELFF; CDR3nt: TGCGCCAGCAGCGTCCGGACTTCCACGACCGGGGAGCTGTTTTTT
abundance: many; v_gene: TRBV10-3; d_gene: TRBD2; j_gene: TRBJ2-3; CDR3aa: CAISEMGIGGAGDTQYF; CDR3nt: TGTGCCATCAGTGAGATGGGCATCGGGGGGGCCGGAGATACGCAGTATTTT
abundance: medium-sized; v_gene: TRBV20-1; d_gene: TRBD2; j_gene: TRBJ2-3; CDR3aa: CSQIAGGTDTQYF; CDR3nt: TGCAGTCAGATAGCGGGGGGCACAGATACGCAGTATTTT
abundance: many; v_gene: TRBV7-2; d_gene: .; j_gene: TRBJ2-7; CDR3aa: CASSLELVAYEQYF; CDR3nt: TGTGCCAGCAGCTTAGAACTAGTTGCCTACGAGCAGTACTTC
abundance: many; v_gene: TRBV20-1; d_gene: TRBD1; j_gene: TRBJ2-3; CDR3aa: CSAKSGTGRKDTQYF; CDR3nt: TGCAGTGCGAAATCCGGGACAGGGCGAAAAGATACGCAGTATTTT
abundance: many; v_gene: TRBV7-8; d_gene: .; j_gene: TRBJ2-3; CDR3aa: CASSRGASTDTQYF; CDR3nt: TGTGCCAGCAGCCGGGGGGCCTCCACAGATACGCAGTATTTT
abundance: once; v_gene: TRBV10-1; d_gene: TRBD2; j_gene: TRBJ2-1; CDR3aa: CASSSGTHNEQFF; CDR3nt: TGCGCCAGCAGTAGCGGGACCCACAATGAGCAGTTCTTC
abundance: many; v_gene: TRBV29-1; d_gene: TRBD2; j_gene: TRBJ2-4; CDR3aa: CSAQAGGGNIQYF; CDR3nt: TGCAGCGCTCAAGCGGGGGGCGGAAACATTCAGTACTTC
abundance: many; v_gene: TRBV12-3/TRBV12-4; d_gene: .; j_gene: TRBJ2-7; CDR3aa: CASSLAGTYEQYF; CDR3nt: TGTGCCAGCAGTTTGGCAGGGACCTACGAGCAGTACTTC
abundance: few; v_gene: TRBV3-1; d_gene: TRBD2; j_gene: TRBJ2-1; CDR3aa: CASSQVAGPYNEQFF; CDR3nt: TGTGCCAGCAGCCAGGTAGCGGGACCATACAATGAGCAGTTCTTC
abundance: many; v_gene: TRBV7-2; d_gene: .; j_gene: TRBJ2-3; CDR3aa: CASSLAFRSDTQYF; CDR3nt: TGTGCCAGCAGCTTAGCCTTCAGGTCAGATACGCAGTATTTT
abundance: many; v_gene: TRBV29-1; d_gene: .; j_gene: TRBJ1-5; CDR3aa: CSVRDGNQPQHF; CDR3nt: TGCAGCGTGCGAGATGGGAATCAGCCCCAGCATTTT
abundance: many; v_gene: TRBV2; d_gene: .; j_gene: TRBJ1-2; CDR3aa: CAAGPRTPNYGYTF; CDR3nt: TGTGCCGCGGGGCCCCGGACGCCCAACTATGGCTACACCTTC
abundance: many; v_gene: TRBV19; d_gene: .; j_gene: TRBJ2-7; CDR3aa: CATTSGPMPGNYEQYF; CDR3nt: TGTGCCACCACATCCGGGCCGATGCCGGGGAACTACGAGCAGTACTTC
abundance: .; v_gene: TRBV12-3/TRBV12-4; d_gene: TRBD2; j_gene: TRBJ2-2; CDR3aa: CASSPTGGGLSTGELFF; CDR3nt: TGTGCCAGCAGCCCTACCGGGGGGGGCCTGAGCACCGGGGAGCTGTTTTTT
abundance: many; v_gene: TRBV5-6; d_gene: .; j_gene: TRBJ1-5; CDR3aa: CASSFATGDQPQHF; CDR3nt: TGTGCCAGCAGCTTTGCCACTGGCGATCAGCCCCAGCATTTT
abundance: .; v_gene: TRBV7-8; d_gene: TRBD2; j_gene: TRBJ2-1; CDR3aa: CASSQEGTRTYNEQFF; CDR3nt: TGTGCCAGCAGCCAAGAAGGGACTAGGACTTACAATGAGCAGTTCTTC
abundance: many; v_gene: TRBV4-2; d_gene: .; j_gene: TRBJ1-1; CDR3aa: CASSQDGHTEVFF; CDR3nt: TGTGCCAGCAGCCAAGACGGGCACACAGAAGTCTTCTTT
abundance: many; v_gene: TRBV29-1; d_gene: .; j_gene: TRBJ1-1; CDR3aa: CSVERRQGDTEAFF; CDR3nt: TGCAGCGTTGAACGGCGCCAGGGTGACACTGAAGCTTTCTTT
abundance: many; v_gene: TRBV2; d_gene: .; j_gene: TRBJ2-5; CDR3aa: CAIGSRDRETQYF; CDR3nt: TGTGCCATCGGGAGCCGAGACCGGGAGACCCAGTACTTC
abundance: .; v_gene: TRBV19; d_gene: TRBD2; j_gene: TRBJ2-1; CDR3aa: CASNRLAGDNEQFF; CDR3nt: TGTGCCAGCAACCGACTAGCGGGGGACAATGAGCAGTTCTTC
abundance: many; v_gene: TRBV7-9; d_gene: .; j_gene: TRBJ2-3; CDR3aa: CASSPLGTDTQYF; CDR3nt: TGTGCCAGCAGCCCCCTGGGCACAGATACGCAGTATTTT
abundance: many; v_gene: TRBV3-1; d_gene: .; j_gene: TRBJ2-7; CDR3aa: CASSPAGSASYEQYF; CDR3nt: TGTGCCAGCAGCCCCGCGGGAAGCGCCTCCTACGAGCAGTACTTC
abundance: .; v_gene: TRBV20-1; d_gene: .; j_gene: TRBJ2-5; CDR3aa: CSAIPDIQETQYF; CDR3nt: TGCAGTGCTATACCGGACATACAAGAGACCCAGTACTTC
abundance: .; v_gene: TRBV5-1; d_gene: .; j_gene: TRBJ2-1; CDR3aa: CASSLSGLSKQFF; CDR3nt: TGCGCCAGCAGCTTGTCGGGGCTGTCAAAGCAGTTCTTC
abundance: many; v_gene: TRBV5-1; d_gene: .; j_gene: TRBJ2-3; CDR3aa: CASSPLPGGTDTQYF; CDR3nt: TGCGCCAGCAGCCCCCTCCCGGGGGGCACAGATACGCAGTATTTT
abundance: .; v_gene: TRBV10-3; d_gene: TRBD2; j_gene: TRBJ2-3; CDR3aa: CATRPVAGGSTDTQYF; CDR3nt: TGTGCCACCCGCCCGGTAGCGGGGGGAAGCACAGATACGCAGTATTTT
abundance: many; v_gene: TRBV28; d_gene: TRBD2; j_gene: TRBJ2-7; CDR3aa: CASSLWEGSGEEGAYEQYF; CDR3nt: TGTGCCAGCAGTTTATGGGAGGGTAGCGGGGAGGAAGGGGCCTACGAGCAGTACTTC
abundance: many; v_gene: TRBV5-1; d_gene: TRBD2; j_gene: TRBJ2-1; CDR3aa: CASSWGGAGYNEQFF; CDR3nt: TGCGCCAGCAGCTGGGGAGGGGCTGGATACAATGAGCAGTTCTTC